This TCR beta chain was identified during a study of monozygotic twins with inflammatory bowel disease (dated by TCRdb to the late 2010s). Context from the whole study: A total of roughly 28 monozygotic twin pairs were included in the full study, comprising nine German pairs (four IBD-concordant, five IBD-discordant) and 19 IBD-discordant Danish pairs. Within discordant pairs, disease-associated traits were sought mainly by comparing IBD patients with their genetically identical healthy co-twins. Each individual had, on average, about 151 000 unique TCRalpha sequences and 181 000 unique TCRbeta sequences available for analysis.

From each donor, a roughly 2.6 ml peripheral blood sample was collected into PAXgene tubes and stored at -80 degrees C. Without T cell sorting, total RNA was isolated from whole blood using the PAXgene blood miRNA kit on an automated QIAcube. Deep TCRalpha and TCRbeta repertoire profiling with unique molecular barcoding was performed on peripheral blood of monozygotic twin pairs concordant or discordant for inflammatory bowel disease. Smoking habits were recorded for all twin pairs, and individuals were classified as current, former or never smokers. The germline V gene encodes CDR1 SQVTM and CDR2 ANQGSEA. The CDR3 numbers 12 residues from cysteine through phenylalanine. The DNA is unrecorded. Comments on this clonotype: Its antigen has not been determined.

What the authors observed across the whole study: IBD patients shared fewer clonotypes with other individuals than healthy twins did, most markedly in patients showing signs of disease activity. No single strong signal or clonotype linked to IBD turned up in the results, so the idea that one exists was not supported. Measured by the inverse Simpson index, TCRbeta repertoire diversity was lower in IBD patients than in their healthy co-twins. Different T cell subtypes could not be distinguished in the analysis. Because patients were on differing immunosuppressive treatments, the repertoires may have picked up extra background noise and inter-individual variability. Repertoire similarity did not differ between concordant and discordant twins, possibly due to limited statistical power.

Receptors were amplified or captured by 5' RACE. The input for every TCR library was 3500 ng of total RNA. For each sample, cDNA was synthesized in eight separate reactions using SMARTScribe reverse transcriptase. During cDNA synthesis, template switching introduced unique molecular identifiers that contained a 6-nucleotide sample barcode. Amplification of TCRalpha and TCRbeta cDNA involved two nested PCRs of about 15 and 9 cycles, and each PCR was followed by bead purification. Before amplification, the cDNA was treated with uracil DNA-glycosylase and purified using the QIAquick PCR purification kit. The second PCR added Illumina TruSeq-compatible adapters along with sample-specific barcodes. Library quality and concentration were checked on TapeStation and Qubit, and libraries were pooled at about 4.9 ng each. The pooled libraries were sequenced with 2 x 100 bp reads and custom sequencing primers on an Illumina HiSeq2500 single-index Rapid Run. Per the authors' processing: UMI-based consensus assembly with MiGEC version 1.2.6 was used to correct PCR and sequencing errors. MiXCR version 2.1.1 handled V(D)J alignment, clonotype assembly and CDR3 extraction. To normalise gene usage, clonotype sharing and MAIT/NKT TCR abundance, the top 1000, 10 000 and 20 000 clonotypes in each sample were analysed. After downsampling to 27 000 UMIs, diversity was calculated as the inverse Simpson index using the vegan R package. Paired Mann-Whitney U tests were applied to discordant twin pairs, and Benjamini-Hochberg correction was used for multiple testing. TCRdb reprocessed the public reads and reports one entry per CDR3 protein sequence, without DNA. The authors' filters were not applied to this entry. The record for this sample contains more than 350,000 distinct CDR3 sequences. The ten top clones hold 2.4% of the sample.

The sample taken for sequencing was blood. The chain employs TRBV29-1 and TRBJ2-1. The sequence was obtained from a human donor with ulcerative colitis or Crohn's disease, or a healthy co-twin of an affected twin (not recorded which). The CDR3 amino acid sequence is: CSVRGRYNEQFF.